This TCR beta chain came from a study of beta chain features in type 1 diabetes. Study-wide findings and caveats: More deletions and fewer insertions at VDJ junctions were seen in type 1 diabetes patients. Shorter TCRB CDR3s, moderately but significantly so, marked every one of the four CD4+ subsets in Type 1 diabetes patients. A definitive answer on HLA type influencing TCRB rearrangement was not reached here.

By way of CD45RO/CCR7/CD25/CD127/CD95/CD27, the CD4+ regulatory, stem cell-like memory, central memory and naive cells were sorted. Purity of each sorted population was above 95%. In the case of this clone: Its antigen is not known.

The authors reverse transcribed all of the isolated RNA, so sequencing captured expressed TCRB transcripts. Sequencing was performed with immunoSEQ multiplex PCR; in TCRdb, only in-frame clones are kept and a portion is missing. The sample consists of around 50,000 clones, approximately 43% of them appearing once. The V gene's germline CDR1 is SGHDN and CDR2 FVKESK. V lost 2 bases to trimming and J lost 1 base; unmatched junction nucleotides: 6. The CDR3 runs 16 residues. The receptor comes from a young man with type 1 diabetes. This sequence joins TRBV14 and TRBJ2-7; 9 nucleotides align to TRBD1. The sequencing input was stem cell memory CD4+ T cells from blood. CDR3 nucleotide sequence: TGTGCCAGCAGCCAAAACCCCGGACAGGGGTCCTACGAGCAGTACTTC. Its protein is CASSQNPGQGSYEQYF.